The present TCR beta chain was sequenced within a study of beta chain features in type 1 diabetes (dated 2018 in TCRdb). In terms of the full investigation: Mean age, gender distribution, total cell number and subset yield did not differ between patients and healthy donors. A total of over 95,000,000 sorted cells were examined across all samples, and RNA yield correlated strongly with the number of cells per subset. The study compared the TCRB repertoires of sorted circulating CD4+ T cell subsets in recently diagnosed type 1 diabetes patients with those in matched healthy donors. Whereas all 28 donors provided naive and central memory subsets, regulatory and stem cell-like memory subsets were isolated from just 8 patients and about 8 healthy donors.

Each donor gave one peripheral blood draw, averaging around 0.11 L, which was collected into heparinised tubes. Using a panel that included CD45RO, CCR7, CD25, CD127, CD95 and CD27, naive, central memory, regulatory and stem cell-like memory CD4+ T cells were sorted on a BD FACSAria II. Purity was above 98% for every sorted population. PBMCs were isolated immediately by Lymphoprep density gradient centrifugation and stained directly without culture. To minimize batch effects, samples were stained and sorted in pairs, one healthy donor with one patient per experiment. The High Capacity cDNA Reverse Transcription Kit was used to reverse transcribe all of the isolated RNA, meaning that expressed TCRB transcripts were what got sequenced. Deep immunoSEQ sequencing was applied to naive, central memory and regulatory T cell samples, giving an average of roughly 3.3 million total reads per sample. Sorted cells were lysed in RLT buffer, and RNA was extracted using DNase-treated RNeasy Micro or Mini kits according to cell number. To prevent cross-contamination, every cell subset was processed on its own, while patient and healthy donor samples were processed together. The immunoSEQ multiplex PCR was used to amplify TCRB sequences from cDNA, yielding 87-bp fragments that span the CDR3 region. Sequencing of the amplicons was performed on the Illumina HiSeq platform. In the authors' own workflow: PCR bias was corrected computationally using synthetic template baselines, and reads within Hamming distance 2 were collapsed, with unmergeable singletons discarded. Reads were aligned to IMGT to assign V, D and J genes, CDR3 length, and insertions or deletions at six rearrangement sites. Clonotype counts were normalized to sorted cell number within each subset before computing true diversity and Gini coefficients with the tcR R package. The overlap coefficient, calculated on TCRB nucleotide sequences, was used to quantify repertoire sharing. As a proxy for the pre-selection repertoire, out-of-frame TCRB sequences from naive cells were analyzed. TCRdb took this table from immuneACCESS and kept in-frame rearrangements with V and J called. Such tables lack part of the clones; where checked against another copy, unresolved V genes explain under half of the gap, and the rest is unexplained. V and J calls and clone size are those listed in that table; D and trimming were worked out from the DNA. The sample table lists 900,000 or so clones, under 20% of them with a count of one. The top ten clones comprise 0.02% to 0.03% of the sample.

Note on this clone: Its antigen remains undetermined. The sample holds no much larger clone one base away, and base qualities are not on file.

Points the paper makes about the study in general: In all four CD4+ subsets, TCRB CDR3 length was moderately but significantly shorter in type 1 diabetes patients. Shorter templates might be favored by PCR, yet because patient and control samples were amplified and corrected together, any such skew would affect both groups equally. At VDJ recombination sites, type 1 diabetes patients had fewer insertions and more deleted nucleotides, which implies abnormalities in thymic rearrangement. Naive, central memory and regulatory TCRB repertoires appeared more similar among patients than among healthy donors. Because cDNA was sequenced instead of genomic DNA, activated cells with high expression could be over-represented, although the groups did not differ in activation or CD3 levels. HLA sub-analyses involved small numbers of individuals, so any influence of HLA type on TCRB rearrangement remained unresolved.

Sequenced input: naive CD4+ T cells from blood. The cell subset or site label of this sample denotes: true naive CD4+ T cells. This receptor was obtained from a woman between 18 and 30 years old in good health.

The sequenced DNA: TGTGCCAGCAGTTTATCCACAGTCCGACAGGGTGGCTACACCTTC. Its translation reads: CASSLSTVRQGGYTF. The chain is encoded by TRBV27 joined to TRBJ1-2; 7 bases in the middle match TRBD1. V is cut back by 0 bases and J by 7 bases, with 8 bases in the junction unmatched. Counted from cysteine to phenylalanine, this CDR3 has 15 amino acids. Only the CDR3 DNA is retained, 45 bases long and in frame from the first base. For CDR1 and CDR2, the germline V gene (reference sequence) lists MNHEY and SMNVEV.